Below are 11 T cell receptor beta chains sequenced from a single sample in a study of identifying expanded T cells in peripheral blood. Generated by immunoSEQ multiplex PCR, the TCRdb table keeps only in-frame clones and is missing some. The sample comprises about 81,000 clones, 80% to 85% of which are singletons, and about 18% rests with the top ten. The sequencing input was blood. The receptors were gathered from a person between 18 and 69 years old in good health.

J is TRBJ2-1 and V is TRBV4-3; D is uncertain. Germline-derived CDR1 and CDR2 are LGHNA and YSLEER. The CDR3 spans 14 residues. Trimming took 4 bases from V and 1 from J, leaving 8 bases between them. CDR3 loop: CASSRTQSYNEQFF. The CDR3, as DNA: TGCGCCAGCAGCCGCACCCAGTCCTACAATGAGCAGTTCTTC.

The V call is TRBV2, the J call TRBJ1-5; D uncertain. V lost 0 bases and J lost 0, with 9 bases in between. In germline, CDR1 is SNHLY, CDR2 FYNNEI. This CDR3 region has 16 residues. The CDR3 here is CASSEAGQVSNQPQHF. The CDR3 region has the DNA TGTGCCAGCAGTGAAGCTGGGCAGGTTAGCAATCAGCCCCAGCATTTT.

This sequence joins TRBV7-2 and TRBJ1-2; D gene ambiguous. Germline V gene lookup returns CDR1 SGHTA and CDR2 FQGNSA. V dropped 3 bases and J dropped 5 bases, with 13 bases sitting between them. The CDR3 is made up of 14 amino acids. The CDR3, as DNA: TGTGCCAGCAGCTTGGGTTTCCAGACTTATGGCTACACCTTC. Protein product: CASSLGFQTYGYTF.

This clone was counted a single time. The genes are TRBV2 and TRBJ2-1; D uncertain. The CDR3 totals 13 residues. The germline CDR1 and CDR2 sequences are SNHLY and FYNNEI. Trimming stripped 4 bases from V and 5 bases from J, with 9 bases between. The CDR3 is CASSVLMNNEQFF. The DNA for the CDR3 is TGTGCCAGCAGTGTCCTCATGAACAATGAGCAGTTCTTC.

The CDR3 DNA sequence: TGTGCCAGCAGTTTATCCAGGGGGTCGTACGAGCAGTACTTC. Residues: CASSLSRGSYEQYF. The rearrangement links TRBV28 to TRBJ2-7, with TRBD1 identical over 7 bases. CDR3 length: 14 residues. The germline CDR1 and CDR2 sequences are MDHEN and SYDVKM. V shed 1 base, J shed 4 bases, and the junction held 4 bases outside the gene matches.

This clone was detected only once. This sequence joins TRBV6-5 and TRBJ2-7; 13 bases map to TRBD2. This CDR3 region has 15 residues. V was pared by 6 bases and J by 5 bases, with 7 bases of the junction left unmatched. Germline V gene data show CDR1 as MNHEY and CDR2 as SVGAGI. The CDR3 nucleotides read TGTGCCAGCAGCTGGACTAGCGGGAGATCCCACGAGCAGTACTTC. Its protein is CASSWTSGRSHEQYF.

This CDR3 reads CASSPINPSGPNQPQHF. CDR3 DNA: TGTGCCAGCAGCCCGATCAACCCGTCCGGACCGAATCAGCCCCAGCATTTT. The V gene is TRBV4-2, the J gene TRBJ1-5; the D is unclear. Germline V gives CDR1 LGHNA, CDR2 YNFKEQ. Trimming stripped 4 bases from V and 4 bases from J, with 20 bases between. CDR3 length: 17 residues.

The rearrangement joins TRBV10-3 to TRBJ2-5; D may match TRBD1 or TRBD2 (5 bases each). The CDR3 has 14 residues. Trimming took 4 bases from V and 1 from J, leaving 10 bases between them. CDR1 and CDR2 (germline): ENHRY, SYGVKD. CDR3 nucleotides: TGTGCCATCAGTGTTGAGGGACCCCAAGAGACCCAGTACTTC. Translating it yields CAISVEGPQETQYF.

The rearrangement uses TRBV18 and TRBJ1-3, with no clear D. CDR1 and CDR2 from the germline V gene are KGHSH and LQKENI. The CDR3 sequence is 16 residues long. Between the trimmed V and J ends, which lost 0 bases and 0 bases, there was a span of 9 bases. The CDR3 DNA reads as TGTGCCAGCTCACCACCGGGCCGTCGCTCTGGAAACACCATATATTTT. Its translation: CASSPPGRRSGNTIYF.

The V gene is TRBV7-8, the J gene TRBJ2-5; 9 positions agree with TRBD1. Germline V lookup: CDR1 SGHVS, CDR2 FQNEAQ. CDR3 size: 17 residues. With V trimmed by 5 bases and J by 3 bases, 13 bases remained unmatched. The CDR3 loop reads CASSPTGGLGSEETQYF. CDR3 DNA sequence: TGTGCCAGCAGCCCTACAGGGGGCCTTGGATCCGAAGAGACCCAGTACTTC.

V usage is TRBV11-2 and J usage is TRBJ2-5; the D gene is possibly TRBD1 (6 bases). CDR1 is SGHAT and CDR2 is FQNNGV in the germline V gene. This CDR3 is built from 13 residues. With 5 bases removed from V and 2 bases from J, the gap between germline ends came to 9 bases. The DNA of the CDR3 is TGTGCCAGCAGCCGCGGACAGCAAGAGACCCAGTACTTC. It codes for CASSRGQQETQYF.